This T cell receptor (beta chain) was captured by sequencing in a study of cytomegalovirus exposure and HLA in healthy donors. Across the study: Genotyping showed around four fifths of 398 donors falling in the Caucasian-associated ancestry cluster. Regarding the study as a whole: As confirmed in vitro, a few CMV-associated chains were specific for CMV antigens.

PCR amplification relied on 60 Vbeta primers (plus 13 Jbeta primers). Generated by immunoSEQ multiplex PCR, the TCRdb table keeps only in-frame clones and is missing some. The repertoire consists of more than 70,000 clones, with approximately 70% occurring once and the leading ten covering roughly 9.7%. Comment on this clone: Its antigen remains unknown.

Trimming took 3 bases from V and 0 from J, leaving 5 bases between them. The germline V gene has CDR1 SQVTM and CDR2 ANQGSEA. This CDR3 comprises 13 residues. The V and J genes are TRBV29-1 and TRBJ2-2, with D hard to call. The receptor was derived from a woman aged 45 to 65 in good health and CMV-seropositive. The sample consisted of PBMCs. DNA of the CDR3: TGCAGCGTTGATATCGCGAACACCGGGGAGCTGTTTTTT. Translating it yields CSVDIANTGELFF.